This paragraph reports one T cell receptor beta chain. This record comes from a study of CD8+ T cells in alopecia areata. On the study more broadly: Oral tofacitinib, 5 to 10 mg twice daily, was given in an open-label trial.

Treatment specified: oral pan-JAK inhibitor, 5-10 mg twice daily. cDNA reverse transcribed from extracted RNA served as the sequencing template. TCRdb's table, derived via immunoSEQ multiplex PCR, lists solely in-frame clones and lacks some. Found here are 150,000 to 200,000 clones, 60% of them singletons; the top ten hold around 0.92%. Between the trimmed V and J ends, which lost 0 bases and 7 bases, there was a span of 18 bases. The length of the CDR3 is 16 residues. Per germline, CDR1 LGHNA and CDR2 YSLEER. This TCR was sampled from a human donor with alopecia areata. The chain recombines TRBV4-3 with TRBJ1-1; tentative D call: TRBD1 (5 bases). Here the sequenced sample was CD4+ T cells sorted from blood, taken at week 24, from a patient treated with tofacitinib. The CDR3 DNA reads as TGCGCCAGCAGCCAAGACTCGTGGATTGAGGGGTATGAAGCTTTCTTT. Its translation is CASSQDSWIEGYEAFF.